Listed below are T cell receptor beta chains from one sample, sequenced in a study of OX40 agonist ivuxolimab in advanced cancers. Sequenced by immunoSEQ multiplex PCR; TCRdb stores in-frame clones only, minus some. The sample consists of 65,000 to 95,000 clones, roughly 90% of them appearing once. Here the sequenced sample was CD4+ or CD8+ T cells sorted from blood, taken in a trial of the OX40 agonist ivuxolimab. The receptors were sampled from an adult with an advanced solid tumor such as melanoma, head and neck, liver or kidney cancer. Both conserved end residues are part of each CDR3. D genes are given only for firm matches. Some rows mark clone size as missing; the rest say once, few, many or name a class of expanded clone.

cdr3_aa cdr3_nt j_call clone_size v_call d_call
CASSSGLAASSYNEQFF TGTGCCAGCAGCTCCGGACTAGCGGCTAGCTCCTACAATGAGCAGTTCTTC TRBJ2-1 NA TRBV7-3 TRBD2
CASSQSRTGSTEAFF TGTGCCAGCTCGCAGTCAAGAACAGGGTCCACTGAAGCTTTCTTT TRBJ1-1 NA TRBV18 NA
CASSPEETQYF TGCGCCAGCAGCCCGGAAGAGACCCAGTACTTC TRBJ2-5 NA TRBV10-1 NA
CASSQGQGDYNEQFF TGTGCCAGCAGCCAAGGCCAGGGTGACTACAATGAGCAGTTCTTC TRBJ2-1 NA TRBV4-2 NA
CASSLGSLSGNTIYF TGCGCCAGCAGCTTGGGCAGTCTCTCTGGAAACACCATATATTTT TRBJ1-3 NA TRBV5-1 NA
CASSTRQGSGTQYF TGTGCCAGTAGTACCCGACAGGGTAGCGGGACCCAGTACTTC TRBJ2-5 NA TRBV19 NA
CASSLVWSALMNTEAFF TGTGCCAGCAGCTTAGTTTGGTCAGCCCTTATGAACACTGAAGCTTTCTTT TRBJ1-1 NA TRBV7-2 NA
CASNLGVAGQRTDTQYF TGTGCCAGCAACTTGGGGGTGGCGGGCCAACGCACAGATACGCAGTATTTT TRBJ2-3 NA TRBV7-9 NA
CASSKTSGQETQYF TGTGCCAGCAGCAAAACTAGCGGACAAGAGACCCAGTACTTC TRBJ2-5 NA TRBV5-6 TRBD2
CASSWGLAGGDNEQFF TGTGCCAGCAGCTGGGGACTAGCGGGAGGGGACAATGAGCAGTTCTTC TRBJ2-1 NA TRBV5-6 TRBD2
CASSPGLGVNNEQFF TGTGCCAGCAGCCCGGGACTCGGAGTTAACAATGAGCAGTTCTTC TRBJ2-1 NA TRBV7-2 NA
CSVPKTGENTEAFF TGCAGCGTTCCGAAGACAGGGGAGAACACTGAAGCTTTCTTT TRBJ1-1 NA TRBV29-1 TRBD1
CASSRGTSEDTQYF TGTGCCAGCAGCCGAGGGACTAGCGAAGATACGCAGTATTTT TRBJ2-3 NA TRBV6-5 TRBD2
CASSTWKVRSSGANVLTF TGTGCCAGCAGTACATGGAAGGTCCGGAGCTCTGGGGCCAACGTCCTGACTTTC TRBJ2-6 NA TRBV27 NA
CASSFSSGNENIQYF TGTGCCAGCAGCTTTAGTAGCGGGAACGAAAACATTCAGTACTTC TRBJ2-4 NA TRBV5-4 TRBD2
CAWSGDVNQPQHF TGTGCCTGGAGTGGGGACGTCAATCAGCCCCAGCATTTT TRBJ1-5 few TRBV30 NA
CASSPDRDDTQYF TGTGCCAGCAGCCCAGACAGGGATGATACGCAGTATTTT TRBJ2-3 NA TRBV7-3 TRBD1
CASSPRTGGRTDTQYF TGTGCCAGCAGCCCGAGGACAGGGGGCCGCACAGATACGCAGTATTTT TRBJ2-3 NA TRBV7-3 TRBD1
CASSPGDTSSPYF TGTGCCAGCTCACCAGGGGACACCTCTTCTCCGTACTTC TRBJ2-7 NA TRBV18 NA
CASSSPSGGAYGYTF TGTGCCAGTAGTTCCCCCTCGGGGGGGGCCTATGGCTACACCTTC TRBJ1-2 NA TRBV19 NA
CASRTGSRGEKLFF TGCGCCAGCCGGACCGGGAGCAGGGGTGAAAAACTGTTTTTT TRBJ1-4 NA TRBV4-1 NA
CASSQDLGFRNTEAFF TGCGCCAGCAGCCAAGATTTAGGGTTTCGGAACACTGAAGCTTTCTTT TRBJ1-1 NA TRBV4-3 NA
CASSSDSRSSGNTIYF TGTGCCAGCAGCTCAGACTCCCGCTCCTCTGGAAACACCATATATTTT TRBJ1-3 NA TRBV7-2 NA
CSVDLAGVQETQYF TGCAGCGTTGACTTAGCGGGAGTTCAAGAGACCCAGTACTTC TRBJ2-5 NA TRBV29-1 TRBD2